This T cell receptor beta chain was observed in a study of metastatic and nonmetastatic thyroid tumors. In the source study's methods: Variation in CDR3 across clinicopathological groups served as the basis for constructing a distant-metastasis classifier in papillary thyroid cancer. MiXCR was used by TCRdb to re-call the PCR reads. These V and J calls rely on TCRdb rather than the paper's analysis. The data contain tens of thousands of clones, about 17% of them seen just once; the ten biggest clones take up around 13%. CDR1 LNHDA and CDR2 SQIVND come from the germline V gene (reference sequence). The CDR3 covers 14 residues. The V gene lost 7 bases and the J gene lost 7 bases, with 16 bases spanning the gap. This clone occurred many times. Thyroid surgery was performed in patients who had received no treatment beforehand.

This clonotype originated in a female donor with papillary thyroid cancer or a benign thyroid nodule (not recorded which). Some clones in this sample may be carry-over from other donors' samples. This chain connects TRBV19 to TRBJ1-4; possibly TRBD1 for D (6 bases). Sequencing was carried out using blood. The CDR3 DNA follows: TGTGCCAGTATCGAGACAGGAAGGGGTGAAAAACTGTTTTTT. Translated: CASIETGRGEKLFF.